This TCR beta chain was captured by sequencing in a study of blood T cells in healthy people across ages. General study points: Relative to aged donors, long-lived donors carried more naive CD4+ cells and displayed higher diversity.

Together with a sample-barcoded 5' primer, a J-beta primer mix was included in a second PCR lasting 7 to 11 cycles. Sequencing yielded, for each sample, at least 3 million paired-end reads carrying CDR3. One entry per CDR3 protein results from TCRdb running MiXCR on the 5' RACE reads. The profile shows 1,800,000 or so distinct CDR3 sequences, roughly 43% of them singletons. To note about this clonotype: Its cognate antigen is unknown.

This CDR3 region has 16 residues. Trimming took off 0 bases at V and 5 bases at J, with 16 bases between the two ends. Germline V lookup: CDR1 MGHRA, CDR2 YSYEKL. This clonotype was obtained from a human donor in good health. The chain links TRBV4-1 to TRBJ2-5; D might be TRBD1 or TRBD2, each matching 5 bases. The sample comprised blood. The DNA of the CDR3 is TGCGCCAGCAGCCAAGAGTCGGGGCGATGGCAGGAGACCCAGTACTTC. Its translation: CASSQESGRWQETQYF.